The rows below give T cell receptor beta chains drawn from one sample of a study of T cell clonotyping in hematopoietic cell transplantation. Sequencing was performed with immunoSEQ multiplex PCR; in TCRdb, only in-frame clones are kept and a portion is missing. The table records fewer than 5,000 clones, 90% of them present only once. The sample taken for sequencing was peripheral blood mononuclear cells. These receptors originate from a man between 35 and 55 years old in good health. Some clones in this sample may be carry-over from other donors' samples. The CDR3 runs from the conserved cysteine through the conserved F or W. D genes are given only for firm matches. Not all rows give a size; the values are once, few, many and, for expanded clones, a class.

d_gene	j_gene	v_gene	abundance	CDR3nt	CDR3aa
.	TRBJ1-2	TRBV15	.	TGTGCCACCAGCGCGGCGGGGTGGGGCTACACCTTC	CATSAAGWGYTF
TRBD2	TRBJ2-4	TRBV11-2	.	TGTGCCAGCAGCTTCGACTCCGGACTAGCGGGTATTCAGTACTTC	CASSFDSGLAGIQYF
TRBD1	TRBJ1-5	TRBV27	.	TGTGCCAGCAGTCCCGGGACAGGGGACCAGCCCCAGCATTTT	CASSPGTGDQPQHF
.	TRBJ2-7	TRBV4-1	.	TGCGCCAGCAGCCAAGATCTCACAGGGGGCGCGGGAGGCGAGCAGTACTTC	CASSQDLTGGAGGEQYF
TRBD2	TRBJ2-3	TRBV5-6	.	TGTGCCAGCAGCCCCGGACTAGCGAGGACAGATACGCAGTATTTT	CASSPGLARTDTQYF
.	TRBJ1-1	TRBV5-6	.	TGTGCCAGCAGCTTGGATTCAAACACTGAAGCTTTCTTT	CASSLDSNTEAFF
.	TRBJ2-3	TRBV7-9	.	TGTGCCAGCACCAAGGGCGCAGGGGACACAGATACGCAGTATTTT	CASTKGAGDTDTQYF
.	TRBJ1-4	TRBV6-6	.	TGTGCCAGCAGTTACTCGGGGGAGAAACTGTTTTTT	CASSYSGEKLFF
TRBD1	TRBJ1-2	TRBV2	.	TGTGCCAGCAATGTGGACAGGGTCTCCTATGGCTACACCTTC	CASNVDRVSYGYTF
.	TRBJ2-7	TRBV19	.	TGTGCCAGTAGTATACGCAGGGCGCTCTCCTACGAGCAGTACTTC	CASSIRRALSYEQYF
TRBD1	TRBJ1-4	TRBV9	.	TGTGCCAGCAGCGCCACAGGGGGGGGTGAAAAACTGTTTTTT	CASSATGGGEKLFF
TRBD2	TRBJ2-1	TRBV11-3	.	TGTGCCAGCTCAACGGGGCTAGCGGTAAACAATGAGCAGTTCTTC	CASSTGLAVNNEQFF
.	TRBJ1-5	TRBV7-8	.	TGTGCCAGCAGCTTATCCCGGGCAGGACAGCAGCCCCAGCATTTT	CASSLSRAGQQPQHF
.	TRBJ2-5	TRBV10-3	.	TGTGCCATCAGACTAGCACAACAAGAGACCCAGTACTTC	CAIRLAQQETQYF
TRBD1	TRBJ1-2	TRBV14	few	TGTGCCAGCAGCCCCCTTCAGGGGGTAGACTATGGCTACACCTTC	CASSPLQGVDYGYTF
.	TRBJ2-1	TRBV7-7	.	TGTGCCAGCAGCTTATCTCCCGACTTCAATGAGCAGTTCTTC	CASSLSPDFNEQFF
TRBD2	TRBJ2-2	TRBV23-1	.	TGCGCCAGCAGTCCGTTGACTAGCGGGAGGGCGGACACCGGGGAGCTGTTTTTT	CASSPLTSGRADTGELFF
TRBD1	TRBJ1-1	TRBV29-1	.	TGCAGCGGTCAGGGGGCCTCGTGGAACACTGAAGCTTTCTTT	CSGQGASWNTEAFF
.	TRBJ2-6	TRBV4-3	.	TGCGCCAGCAGCCAAGGGCTGTCTGGGGCCAACGTCCTGACTTTC	CASSQGLSGANVLTF
.	TRBJ2-1	TRBV11-2	.	TGTGCCAGCAGCTGGGTTCTCTACAATGAGCAGTTCTTC	CASSWVLYNEQFF
.	TRBJ2-1	TRBV19	.	TGTGCCAGTAGTCCGGGACGGGGAGACAATGAGCAGTTCTTC	CASSPGRGDNEQFF
TRBD2	TRBJ2-7	TRBV4-3	once	TGCGCCAGCAGCCAAGGGCTAGCGGGGGGCACCTACGAGCAGTACTTC	CASSQGLAGGTYEQYF
TRBD2	TRBJ2-7	TRBV2	.	TGTGCCAGCAGTGAATCCACTAGCGGGAGGGCCGGTTCCTACGAGCAGTACTTC	CASSESTSGRAGSYEQYF
TRBD1	TRBJ1-2	TRBV2	large	TGTGCCAGCAGTGATATGTGGGACAGGGGAGCTAACTATGGCTACACCTTC	CASSDMWDRGANYGYTF
.	TRBJ1-3	TRBV19	.	TGTGCCAGTAGTATGGCGGGCGTGGTTCGAAACACCATATATTTT	CASSMAGVVRNTIYF
.	TRBJ2-1	TRBV5-8	.	TGTGCCAGCAGCTTGGGACTAGGGGAGTACAATGAGCAGTTCTTC	CASSLGLGEYNEQFF
TRBD1	TRBJ1-5	TRBV19	.	TGTGCCAGTAGCAGAAGACAGGGAAATCCTTCCAATCAGCCCCAGCATTTT	CASSRRQGNPSNQPQHF
.	TRBJ2-1	TRBV7-2	.	TGTGCCAGCACCCCCCAACCATACAATGAGCAGTTCTTC	CASTPQPYNEQFF
TRBD2	TRBJ2-7	TRBV14	once	TGTGCCAGCAGCCTAGCGGGCCTCACCGAGCAGTACTTC	CASSLAGLTEQYF
TRBD2	TRBJ2-3	TRBV7-3	.	TGTGCCAGCAGCTTGGAGACTAGCAGGCGGGATACGCAGTATTTT	CASSLETSRRDTQYF
.	TRBJ2-2	TRBV6-5	.	TGTGCCAGCAGTGCCACTAGCATATCCGGGGAGCTGTTTTTT	CASSATSISGELFF
TRBD1	TRBJ2-5	TRBV7-8	.	TGTGCCAGCAGCTCCAGGACAGGGGTAGAGACCCAGTACTTC	CASSSRTGVETQYF
.	TRBJ2-3	TRBV6-5	.	TGTGCCAGCAGTCCCACGGGACGTACAGATACGCAGTATTTT	CASSPTGRTDTQYF
.	TRBJ2-7	TRBV19	.	TGTGCCAGTAGTATAAAGACGGGCCCCAGGGCCTACGAGCAGTACTTC	CASSIKTGPRAYEQYF
.	TRBJ2-5	TRBV7-3	.	TGTGCCAGCAGTCTACTGGGGTCCCAAGAGACCCAGTACTTC	CASSLLGSQETQYF
TRBD1	TRBJ2-7	TRBV6-1	.	TGTGCCAGCAGTGTCGGGACAGGGGGATACGAGCAGTACTTC	CASSVGTGGYEQYF
.	TRBJ2-3	TRBV21-1	.	TGTGCCAGCGGATACGAGGGGGACAGGGACTTACATGGCACAGATACGCAGTATTTT	CASGYEGDRDLHGTDTQYF
TRBD1	TRBJ1-4	TRBV6-6	.	TGTGCCAGCATCGGTCCAGGGGGACTGTTTTTT	CASIGPGGLFF
TRBD1	TRBJ1-4	TRBV7-8	.	TGTGCCAGCAGCTTAGGGGACAGGGATGATGAAAAACTGTTTTTT	CASSLGDRDDEKLFF